Listed below are T cell receptor beta chains from one sample, sequenced in a study of cytomegalovirus exposure and HLA in healthy donors. Only in-frame clones appear in the TCRdb table, and some are missing; sequencing was by immunoSEQ multiplex PCR. In the table there are 95,000 to 110,000 clones, 82% of which are singletons. Sequenced sample: PBMCs. The receptors here all came from a man aged 25-45 years in good health and CMV-seropositive. CDR3s include the opening cysteine and the closing phenylalanine or tryptophan. A D gene is named only where the DNA matches it firmly. For some rows the clone size is stated as once, few or many, or as a class when expanded; others skip it.

abundance: .
j_gene: TRBJ1-1
d_gene: .
v_gene: TRBV29-1
CDR3nt: TGCAGCGCATGGACAGAAATGAACACTGAAGCTTTCTTT
CDR3aa: CSAWTEMNTEAFF

abundance: once
j_gene: TRBJ2-3
d_gene: .
v_gene: TRBV11-3
CDR3nt: TGTGCCAGCAGAGTACAGGGTTCAGATACGCAGTATTTT
CDR3aa: CASRVQGSDTQYF

abundance: .
j_gene: TRBJ1-2
d_gene: TRBD1
v_gene: TRBV19
CDR3nt: TGTGCCAGTAGTACTCGACAGGGTCGCGGCTACACCTTC
CDR3aa: CASSTRQGRGYTF

abundance: few
j_gene: TRBJ1-1
d_gene: .
v_gene: TRBV11-1
CDR3nt: TGTGCCAGCAGCTTAGACAGGGCAAATGAAGCTTTCTTT
CDR3aa: CASSLDRANEAFF

abundance: .
j_gene: TRBJ1-4
d_gene: .
v_gene: TRBV2
CDR3nt: TGTGCCAGCACTGTCTGGGGCCAAAAACTGTTTTTT
CDR3aa: CASTVWGQKLFF

abundance: .
j_gene: TRBJ2-4
d_gene: TRBD2
v_gene: TRBV6-5
CDR3nt: TGTGCCAGCAGTTACTCGCGGGAGGGAAACATTCAGTACTTC
CDR3aa: CASSYSREGNIQYF

abundance: .
j_gene: TRBJ1-5
d_gene: TRBD1
v_gene: TRBV7-9
CDR3nt: TGTTCCAGCAGCTATACGACTCAGACAGGGGGCTCCGGTCAGCCCCAGCATTTT
CDR3aa: CSSSYTTQTGGSGQPQHF

abundance: .
j_gene: TRBJ2-7
d_gene: .
v_gene: TRBV21-1
CDR3nt: TGTGCCAGCAGCCCACGGACTAGCGGGGGGGACGGCAGCTACGAGCAGTACTTC
CDR3aa: CASSPRTSGGDGSYEQYF

abundance: .
j_gene: TRBJ1-1
d_gene: .
v_gene: TRBV19
CDR3nt: TGTGCCAGCAGGCGGGCTGCCCAAGCTTTCTTT
CDR3aa: CASRRAAQAFF

abundance: few
j_gene: TRBJ1-5
d_gene: .
v_gene: TRBV14
CDR3nt: TGTGCCAGCAGCAGGGGTTTCTATCAGCCCCAGCATTTT
CDR3aa: CASSRGFYQPQHF

abundance: .
j_gene: TRBJ2-3
d_gene: TRBD2
v_gene: TRBV7-9
CDR3nt: TGTGCCAGCAGCCCATCTAGCGGGGGGGCTTCAGATACGCAGTATTTT
CDR3aa: CASSPSSGGASDTQYF

abundance: .
j_gene: TRBJ1-2
d_gene: .
v_gene: TRBV19
CDR3nt: TGTGCCAGTAGTCCGGGACTCGGATACTATGGCTACACCTTC
CDR3aa: CASSPGLGYYGYTF

abundance: .
j_gene: TRBJ1-1
d_gene: .
v_gene: TRBV5-5
CDR3nt: TGTGCCAGCAGCTTGTCGGGGGGGAGGGGCGCCACTGAAGCTTTCTTT
CDR3aa: CASSLSGGRGATEAFF

abundance: .
j_gene: TRBJ2-5
d_gene: .
v_gene: TRBV7-9
CDR3nt: TGTGCCAGCAGCCCTAGAGGGGGGGCCGGGGAGACCCAGTACTTC
CDR3aa: CASSPRGGAGETQYF

abundance: once
j_gene: TRBJ1-2
d_gene: .
v_gene: TRBV9
CDR3nt: TGTGCCAGCAGCGTGATTATGACAGGTCCTTTTTATGGCTACACCTTC
CDR3aa: CASSVIMTGPFYGYTF

abundance: few
j_gene: TRBJ2-2
d_gene: .
v_gene: TRBV18
CDR3nt: TGTGCCAGCTCACTCAGGGATTCCGGGGAGCTGTTTTTT
CDR3aa: CASSLRDSGELFF

abundance: .
j_gene: TRBJ1-1
d_gene: TRBD1
v_gene: TRBV2
CDR3nt: TGTGCCAGCAGCCGGGACAGGCAATTGAACACTGAAGCTTTCTTT
CDR3aa: CASSRDRQLNTEAFF

abundance: .
j_gene: TRBJ2-1
d_gene: TRBD2
v_gene: TRBV2
CDR3nt: TGTGCCAGCTCCTTGGGGGGGGCCTACAATGAGCAGTTCTTC
CDR3aa: CASSLGGAYNEQFF

abundance: .
j_gene: TRBJ2-7
d_gene: TRBD2
v_gene: TRBV30
CDR3nt: TGTGCCTGGAGTGTGGTAGCGGGGAACGAGCAGTACTTC
CDR3aa: CAWSVVAGNEQYF

abundance: .
j_gene: TRBJ2-7
d_gene: TRBD1
v_gene: TRBV29-1
CDR3nt: TGCAGCGTTGATAATGAGGGACGGACAGGGATCCACGAGCAGTACTTC
CDR3aa: CSVDNEGRTGIHEQYF

abundance: .
j_gene: TRBJ2-1
d_gene: TRBD2
v_gene: TRBV7-2
CDR3nt: TGTGCCAGCAGCTTAAGCGGGGGGGCCTTGGATGAGCAGTTCTTC
CDR3aa: CASSLSGGALDEQFF

abundance: .
j_gene: TRBJ2-1
d_gene: .
v_gene: TRBV5-1
CDR3nt: TGCGCCAGCAGCTTGCGAGATAGCTCCTACAATGAGCAGTTCTTC
CDR3aa: CASSLRDSSYNEQFF

abundance: once
j_gene: TRBJ2-7
d_gene: TRBD2
v_gene: TRBV2
CDR3nt: TGTGCCAGCAGTCAAGGACTAGCGGGGGGCCAGGGCGAGCAGTACTTC
CDR3aa: CASSQGLAGGQGEQYF

abundance: .
j_gene: TRBJ2-7
d_gene: TRBD2
v_gene: TRBV9
CDR3nt: TGTGCCAGCAGCGTAGGACTAGCGGGGGTCGAGCAGTACTTC
CDR3aa: CASSVGLAGVEQYF

abundance: .
j_gene: TRBJ1-1
d_gene: .
v_gene: TRBV6-5
CDR3nt: TGTGCCAGCAGTCCCCGGTTCTCGAACACTGAAGCTTTCTTT
CDR3aa: CASSPRFSNTEAFF

abundance: .
j_gene: TRBJ2-1
d_gene: .
v_gene: TRBV12-2
CDR3nt: TGTGCAAGTCGCTTCGGGCCGGCGGGGCGTAGCTCCTACAATGAGCAGTTCTTC
CDR3aa: CASRFGPAGRSSYNEQFF

abundance: .
j_gene: TRBJ2-2
d_gene: TRBD2
v_gene: TRBV5-1
CDR3nt: TGCGCCAGCAGCCAGGGGGGACTAGCGGGGGGTCCTTCCACCGGGGAGCTGTTTTTT
CDR3aa: CASSQGGLAGGPSTGELFF

abundance: .
j_gene: TRBJ2-3
d_gene: TRBD2
v_gene: TRBV5-1
CDR3nt: TGCGCCAGCAGCTTGGCCCGGACTAGCGGGGGGCCTAGCACAGATACGCAGTATTTT
CDR3aa: CASSLARTSGGPSTDTQYF

abundance: .
j_gene: TRBJ1-2
d_gene: TRBD1
v_gene: TRBV19
CDR3nt: TGTGCCAGTAGTATAGATCCCGGGACAGGGGGTTCAGGTGGCTACACCTTC
CDR3aa: CASSIDPGTGGSGGYTF

abundance: .
j_gene: TRBJ1-6
d_gene: TRBD1
v_gene: TRBV15
CDR3nt: TGTGCCACCAGCAGAGACGGACAGGGGGATTCACCCCTCCACTTT
CDR3aa: CATSRDGQGDSPLHF

abundance: .
j_gene: TRBJ1-4
d_gene: .
v_gene: TRBV10-3
CDR3nt: TGTGCCATCAGTACCGGGAATCGGGAAAAACTGTTTTTT
CDR3aa: CAISTGNREKLFF

abundance: once
j_gene: TRBJ1-1
d_gene: TRBD1
v_gene: TRBV6-6
CDR3nt: TGTGCCAGCAGTCCCGGGACAGTTGGGACTGAAGCTTTCTTT
CDR3aa: CASSPGTVGTEAFF

abundance: .
j_gene: TRBJ1-4
d_gene: .
v_gene: TRBV29-1
CDR3nt: TGCAGCGTCCGGGGGTTGTTTGTGAGTGAAAAACTGTTTTTT
CDR3aa: CSVRGLFVSEKLFF

abundance: .
j_gene: TRBJ2-7
d_gene: TRBD2
v_gene: TRBV6-6
CDR3nt: TGTGCCACCCGCGGGGGGATAGTCGACGAGCAGTACTTC
CDR3aa: CATRGGIVDEQYF

abundance: few
j_gene: TRBJ2-2
d_gene: .
v_gene: TRBV11-3
CDR3nt: TGTGCCAGCAGCCCAACGGGGGGCCAGACCGGGGAGCTGTTTTTT
CDR3aa: CASSPTGGQTGELFF

abundance: .
j_gene: TRBJ2-3
d_gene: .
v_gene: TRBV7-9
CDR3nt: TGTTCCAGCAGCTTTGAACTAGCCTCCGGAGATACGCAGTATTTT
CDR3aa: CSSSFELASGDTQYF

abundance: .
j_gene: TRBJ1-2
d_gene: TRBD1
v_gene: TRBV29-1
CDR3nt: TGCAGCGTTGAACGGACAGGGTCTGGCTACACCTTC
CDR3aa: CSVERTGSGYTF

abundance: .
j_gene: TRBJ1-1
d_gene: TRBD1
v_gene: TRBV19
CDR3nt: TGTGCCAGTAGAGACAGGGGGGGCACTGAAGCTTTCTTT
CDR3aa: CASRDRGGTEAFF

abundance: .
j_gene: TRBJ1-1
d_gene: TRBD1
v_gene: TRBV4-1
CDR3nt: TGCGCCAGCAGCCTGATGGGACAGGGTGTTGCTGAAGCTTTCTTT
CDR3aa: CASSLMGQGVAEAFF

abundance: .
j_gene: TRBJ2-5
d_gene: .
v_gene: TRBV2
CDR3nt: TGTGCCAGCAGGTACCTAGGAGAGACCCAGTACTTC
CDR3aa: CASRYLGETQYF

abundance: .
j_gene: TRBJ2-5
d_gene: TRBD1
v_gene: TRBV13
CDR3nt: TGTGCCAGCAGCCCTAGGTGGGGACAGGGGGGAGAAGAGACCCAGTACTTC
CDR3aa: CASSPRWGQGGEETQYF

abundance: few
j_gene: TRBJ1-1
d_gene: .
v_gene: TRBV6-5
CDR3nt: TGTGCCAGCACAACAGGTTACACTGAAGCTTTCTTT
CDR3aa: CASTTGYTEAFF

abundance: .
j_gene: TRBJ2-7
d_gene: TRBD1
v_gene: TRBV11-2
CDR3nt: TGTGCCAGCAGTAGGGACAGGGACCACGAGCAGTACTTC
CDR3aa: CASSRDRDHEQYF

abundance: .
j_gene: TRBJ2-1
d_gene: .
v_gene: TRBV30
CDR3nt: TGTGCCTGGGGGGGGTATGAGCAGTTCTTC
CDR3aa: CAWGGYEQFF

abundance: .
j_gene: TRBJ2-2
d_gene: .
v_gene: TRBV5-1
CDR3nt: TGCGCCAGCAGCTTGTCCAATGCCGGGGAGCTGTTTTTT
CDR3aa: CASSLSNAGELFF

abundance: .
j_gene: TRBJ2-2
d_gene: TRBD1
v_gene: TRBV6-6
CDR3nt: TGTGCCAGCACCTCCGGGACAGGGGGCCTCAGGGAGCTGTTTTTT
CDR3aa: CASTSGTGGLRELFF

abundance: many
j_gene: TRBJ1-5
d_gene: TRBD1
v_gene: TRBV6-1
CDR3nt: TGTGCCAGCAGTGAAGCGGAAGGGGGCGGTCAGCCCCAGCATTTT
CDR3aa: CASSEAEGGGQPQHF

abundance: .
j_gene: TRBJ2-1
d_gene: .
v_gene: TRBV7-9
CDR3nt: TGTGCCAGCAGCTTAGCGCCTAGCCGCAATGAGCAGTTCTTC
CDR3aa: CASSLAPSRNEQFF

abundance: .
j_gene: TRBJ1-6
d_gene: TRBD1
v_gene: TRBV6-5
CDR3nt: TGTGCCAGCAGAGCCGGGACAGGGAGAAGTTCACCCCTCCACTTT
CDR3aa: CASRAGTGRSSPLHF